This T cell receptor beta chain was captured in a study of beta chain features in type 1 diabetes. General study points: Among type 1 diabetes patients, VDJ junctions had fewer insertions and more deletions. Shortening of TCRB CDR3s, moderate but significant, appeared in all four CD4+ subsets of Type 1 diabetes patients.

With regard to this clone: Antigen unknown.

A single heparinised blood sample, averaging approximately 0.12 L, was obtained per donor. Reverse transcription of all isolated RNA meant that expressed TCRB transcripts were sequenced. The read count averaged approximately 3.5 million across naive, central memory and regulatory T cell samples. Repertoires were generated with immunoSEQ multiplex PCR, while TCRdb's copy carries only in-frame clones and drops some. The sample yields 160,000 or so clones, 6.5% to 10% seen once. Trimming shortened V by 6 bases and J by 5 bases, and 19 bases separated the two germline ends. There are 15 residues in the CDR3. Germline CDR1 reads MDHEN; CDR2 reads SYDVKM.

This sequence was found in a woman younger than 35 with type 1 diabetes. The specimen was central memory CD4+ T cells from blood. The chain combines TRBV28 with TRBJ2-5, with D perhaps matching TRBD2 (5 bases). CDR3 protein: CASRGPGRVWETQYF. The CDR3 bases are TGTGCCAGCAGGGGCCCCGGGCGGGTCTGGGAGACCCAGTACTTC. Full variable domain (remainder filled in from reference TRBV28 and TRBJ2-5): DVKVTQSSRYLVKRTGEKVFLECVQDMDHENMFWYRQDPGLGLRLIYFSYDVKMKEKGDIPEGYSVSREKKERFSLILESASTNQTSMYLCASRGPGRVWETQYFGPGTRLLVL.